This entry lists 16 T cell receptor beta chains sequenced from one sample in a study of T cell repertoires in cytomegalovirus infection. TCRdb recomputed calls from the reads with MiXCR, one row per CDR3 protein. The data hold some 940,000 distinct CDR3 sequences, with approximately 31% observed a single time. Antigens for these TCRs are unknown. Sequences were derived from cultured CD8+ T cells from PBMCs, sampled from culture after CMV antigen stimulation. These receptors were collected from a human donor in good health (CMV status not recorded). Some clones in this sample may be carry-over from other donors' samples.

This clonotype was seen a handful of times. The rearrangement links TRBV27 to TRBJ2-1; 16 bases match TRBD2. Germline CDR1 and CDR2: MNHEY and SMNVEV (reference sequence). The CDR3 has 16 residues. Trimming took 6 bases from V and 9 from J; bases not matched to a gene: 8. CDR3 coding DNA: TGTGCCAGCAGCCCGGGACTAGCGGGGGGGCGGGTTGAGCAGTTCTTC. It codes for CASSPGLAGGRVEQFF.

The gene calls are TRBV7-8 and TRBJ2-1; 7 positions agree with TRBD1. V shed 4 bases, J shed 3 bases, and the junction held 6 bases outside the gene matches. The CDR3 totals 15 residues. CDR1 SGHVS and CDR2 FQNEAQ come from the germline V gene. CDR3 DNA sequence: TGTGCCAGCAGCTCGCAGGGACAGCGCTACAATGAGCAGTTCTTC. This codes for CASSSQGQRYNEQFF.

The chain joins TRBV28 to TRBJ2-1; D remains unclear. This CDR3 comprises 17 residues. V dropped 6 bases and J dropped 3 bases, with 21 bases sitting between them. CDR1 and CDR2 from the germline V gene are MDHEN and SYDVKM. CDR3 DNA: TGTGCCAGCAGCCTCCCCCCCGACATAGTATACTACAATGAGCAGTTCTTC. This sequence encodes CASSLPPDIVYYNEQFF.

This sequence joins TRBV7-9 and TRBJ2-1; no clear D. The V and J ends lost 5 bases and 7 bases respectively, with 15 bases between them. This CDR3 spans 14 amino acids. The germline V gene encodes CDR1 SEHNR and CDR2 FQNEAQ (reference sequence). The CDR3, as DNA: TGTGCCAGCAGCCCTCGGGCTAGTGGGAATGAGCAGTTCTTC. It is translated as CASSPRASGNEQFF.

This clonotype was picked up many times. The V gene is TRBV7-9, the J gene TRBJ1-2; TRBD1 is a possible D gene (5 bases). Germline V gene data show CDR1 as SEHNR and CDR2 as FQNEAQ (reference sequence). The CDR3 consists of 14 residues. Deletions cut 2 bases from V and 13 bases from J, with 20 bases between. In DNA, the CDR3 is TGTGCCAGCAGCTTACAGGGACCCGCTATGGGAAGCACCTTC. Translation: CASSLQGPAMGSTF. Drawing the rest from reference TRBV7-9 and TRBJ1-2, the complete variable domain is DTGVSQNPRHKITKRGQNVTFRCDPISEHNRLYWYRQTLGQGPEFLTYFQNEAQLEKSRLLSDRFSAERPKGSFSTLEIQRTEQGDSAMYLCASSLQGPAMGSTFGSGTRLTVV.

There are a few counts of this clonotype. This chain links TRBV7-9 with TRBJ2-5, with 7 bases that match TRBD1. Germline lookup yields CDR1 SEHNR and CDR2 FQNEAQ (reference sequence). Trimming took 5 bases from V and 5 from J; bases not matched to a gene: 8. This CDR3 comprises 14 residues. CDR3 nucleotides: TGTGCCAGCAGCATAAAGGGGGCTTGGGAGACCCAGTACTTC. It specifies CASSIKGAWETQYF.

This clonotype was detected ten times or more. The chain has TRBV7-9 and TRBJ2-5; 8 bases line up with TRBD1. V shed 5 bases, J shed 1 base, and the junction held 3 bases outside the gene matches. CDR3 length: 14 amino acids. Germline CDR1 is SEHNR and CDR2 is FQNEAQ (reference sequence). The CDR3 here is CASSIDRGQETQYF. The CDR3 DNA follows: TGTGCCAGCAGCATTGACAGGGGCCAAGAGACCCAGTACTTC.

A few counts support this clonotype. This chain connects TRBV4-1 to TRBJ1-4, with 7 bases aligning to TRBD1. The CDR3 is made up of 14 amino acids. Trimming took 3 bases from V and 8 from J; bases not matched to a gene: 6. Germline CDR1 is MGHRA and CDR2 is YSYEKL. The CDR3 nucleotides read TGCGCCAGCAGCCATAGGGACAGTCGGGAAAAACTGTTTTTT. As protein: CASSHRDSREKLFF.

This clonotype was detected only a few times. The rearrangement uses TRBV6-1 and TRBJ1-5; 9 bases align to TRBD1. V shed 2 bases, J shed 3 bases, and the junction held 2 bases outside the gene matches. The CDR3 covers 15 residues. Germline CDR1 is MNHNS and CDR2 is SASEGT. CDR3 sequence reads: CASSERDRVNQPQHF. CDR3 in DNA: TGTGCCAGCAGTGAAAGGGACAGGGTCAATCAGCCCCAGCATTTT.

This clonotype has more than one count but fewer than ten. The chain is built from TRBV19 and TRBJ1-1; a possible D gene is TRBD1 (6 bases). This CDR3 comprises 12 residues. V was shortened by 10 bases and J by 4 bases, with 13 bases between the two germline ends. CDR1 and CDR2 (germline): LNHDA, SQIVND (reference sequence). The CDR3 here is CATFRGGTEAFF. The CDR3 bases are TGTGCCACATTTAGGGGGGGCACTGAAGCTTTCTTT.

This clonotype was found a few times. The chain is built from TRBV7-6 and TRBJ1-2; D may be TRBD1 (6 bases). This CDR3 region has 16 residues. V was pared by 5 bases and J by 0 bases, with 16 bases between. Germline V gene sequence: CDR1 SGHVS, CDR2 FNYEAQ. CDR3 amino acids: CASSPLQGQANYGYTF. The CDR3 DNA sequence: TGTGCCAGCAGCCCTTTACAGGGACAAGCTAACTATGGCTACACCTTC.

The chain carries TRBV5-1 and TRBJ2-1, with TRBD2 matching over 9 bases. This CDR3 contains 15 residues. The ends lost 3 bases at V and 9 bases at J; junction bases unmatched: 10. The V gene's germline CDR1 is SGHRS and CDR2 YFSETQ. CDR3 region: CASSSESGGLVEQFF. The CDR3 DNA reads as TGCGCCAGCAGCTCAGAAAGCGGGGGGCTGGTTGAGCAGTTCTTC.

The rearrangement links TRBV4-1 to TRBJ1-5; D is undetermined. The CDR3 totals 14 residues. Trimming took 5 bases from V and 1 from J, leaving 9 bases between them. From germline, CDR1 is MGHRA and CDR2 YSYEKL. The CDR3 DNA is TGCGCCAGCAGCGATCTTGGGAGCAATCAGCCCCAGCATTTT. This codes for CASSDLGSNQPQHF.

The CDR3 DNA is TGTGCCAGCAGCCACTCACCACCGGGACTCTACGGCGAGCAGTACTTC. It yields the protein CASSHSPPGLYGEQYF. V is TRBV12-3 or TRBV12-4 and J is TRBJ2-7, with D possibly matching TRBD2 (6 bases). There are 16 residues in the CDR3. The V end was cut by 6 bases, the J end by 6 bases, with 24 bases between.

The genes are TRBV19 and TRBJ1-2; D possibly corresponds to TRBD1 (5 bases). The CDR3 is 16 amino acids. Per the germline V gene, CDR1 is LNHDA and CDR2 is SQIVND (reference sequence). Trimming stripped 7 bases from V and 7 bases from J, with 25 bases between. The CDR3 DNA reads TGTGCCAGTACCCGAGAAGGGGCCTCGGGGTTAGGTGGCTACACCTTC. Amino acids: CASTREGASGLGGYTF.

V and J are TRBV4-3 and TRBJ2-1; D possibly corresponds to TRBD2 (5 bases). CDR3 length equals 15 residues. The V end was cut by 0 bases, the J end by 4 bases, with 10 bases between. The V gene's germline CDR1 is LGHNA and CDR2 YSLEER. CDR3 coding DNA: TGCGCCAGCAGCCAAGAAAGGGTAGCGTACAATGAGCAGTTCTTC. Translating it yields CASSQERVAYNEQFF.